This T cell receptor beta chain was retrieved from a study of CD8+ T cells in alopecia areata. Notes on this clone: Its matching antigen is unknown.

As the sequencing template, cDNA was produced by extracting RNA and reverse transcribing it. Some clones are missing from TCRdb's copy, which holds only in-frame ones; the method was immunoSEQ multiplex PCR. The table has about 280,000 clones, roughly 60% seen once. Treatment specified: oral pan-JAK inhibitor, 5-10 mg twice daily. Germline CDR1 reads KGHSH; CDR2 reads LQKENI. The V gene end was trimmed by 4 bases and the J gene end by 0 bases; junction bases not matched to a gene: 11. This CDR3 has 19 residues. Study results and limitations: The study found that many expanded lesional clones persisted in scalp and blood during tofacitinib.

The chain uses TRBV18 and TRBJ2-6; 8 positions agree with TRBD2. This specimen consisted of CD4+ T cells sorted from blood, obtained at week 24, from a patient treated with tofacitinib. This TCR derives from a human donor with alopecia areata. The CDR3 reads CASSRASSGQSSGANVLTF. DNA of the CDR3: TGTGCCAGCTCACGCGCCTCTAGCGGGCAGAGCTCTGGGGCCAACGTCCTGACTTTC.